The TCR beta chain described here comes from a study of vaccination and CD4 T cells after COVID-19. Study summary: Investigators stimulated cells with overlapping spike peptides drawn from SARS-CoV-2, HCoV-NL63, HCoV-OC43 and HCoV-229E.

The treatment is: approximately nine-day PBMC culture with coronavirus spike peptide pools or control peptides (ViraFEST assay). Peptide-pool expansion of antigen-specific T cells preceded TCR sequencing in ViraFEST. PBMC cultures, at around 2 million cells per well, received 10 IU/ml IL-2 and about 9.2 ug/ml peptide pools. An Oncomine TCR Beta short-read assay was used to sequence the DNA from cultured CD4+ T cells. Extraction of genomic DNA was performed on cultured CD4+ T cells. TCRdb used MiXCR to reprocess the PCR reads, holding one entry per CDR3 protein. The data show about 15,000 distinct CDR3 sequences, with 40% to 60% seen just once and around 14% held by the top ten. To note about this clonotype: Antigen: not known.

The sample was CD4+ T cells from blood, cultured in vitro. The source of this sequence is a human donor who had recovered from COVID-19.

For the CDR3, the DNA is TGTGCCAGCAGTCCGGGGGCACGCACTGAAGCTTTCTTT. This gives the protein CASSPGARTEAFF. This chain uses TRBV28 with TRBJ1-1; D perhaps matches TRBD1 (6 bases). There are 13 residues in the CDR3. Germline lookup yields CDR1 MDHEN and CDR2 SYDVKM. The V end lost 5 bases, the J end lost 4 bases, and 11 bases lay between the germline ends.